This T cell receptor (beta chain) comes out of a study of OX40 agonist ivuxolimab in advanced cancers. Clones were read by immunoSEQ multiplex PCR, and TCRdb kept only the in-frame ones, dropping some. The profile shows 50,000 to 70,000 clones, about 85% of them singletons. V was clipped by 4 bases and J by 8 bases, with 14 bases between them. Germline V gives CDR1 MDHEN, CDR2 SYDVKM. This CDR3 is built from 14 residues. This clone was counted a single time. This material consisted of CD4+ or CD8+ T cells sorted from blood, taken in a trial of the OX40 agonist ivuxolimab. The origin of this receptor is an adult with an advanced solid tumor such as melanoma, head and neck, liver or kidney cancer. This chain connects TRBV28 to TRBJ1-4; D is undetermined. The CDR3 protein is CASSSREGLEKLFF. The DNA of the CDR3 is TGTGCCAGCAGTTCTAGGGAAGGTTTAGAAAAACTGTTTTTT.